Below, 11 T cell receptor beta chains from the same sample are listed, as sequenced in a study of cytomegalovirus exposure and HLA in healthy donors. The primer mix had 60 Vbeta and 13 Jbeta primers. Measured with immunoSEQ multiplex PCR; TCRdb has only the in-frame clones, and not every one. The data hold around 150,000 clones, with 70% to 90% observed a single time. What was sequenced was PBMCs. The receptor source for this set is a man in his fifties or sixties in good health and CMV-seronegative.

This clone was detected only a few times. V and J are TRBV18 and TRBJ1-6, with 11 bases lining up with TRBD1. The CDR3 has 14 residues. The V gene's germline CDR1 is KGHSH and CDR2 LQKENI. V shed 3 bases, J shed 9 bases, and the junction held 1 base outside the gene matches. The CDR3 coding sequence is TGTGCCAGCTCACCTGGGACAGGGGGTTCACCCCTCCACTTT. The encoded protein is CASSPGTGGSPLHF.

The rearrangement joins TRBV5-1 to TRBJ2-7, with 9 positions matching TRBD2. Germline lookup yields CDR1 SGHRS and CDR2 YFSETQ. Trimming took 0 bases from V and 3 from J; bases not matched to a gene: 4. The CDR3 runs 15 residues. The CDR3 region is CASSLGAGGNYEQYF. The CDR3 DNA reads as TGCGCCAGCAGCTTGGGGGCGGGAGGGAACTACGAGCAGTACTTC.

This clone is labeled as medium-sized (0.01 to 0.1%). The chain recombines TRBV5-6 with TRBJ1-4, with D unresolved. This CDR3 contains 11 residues. Trimming stripped 4 bases from V and 11 bases from J, with 9 bases between. Germline V lookup: CDR1 SGHDT, CDR2 YYEEEE. CDR3 sequence (DNA): TGTGCCAGCAGCGCCGGTCTTAAACTGTTTTTT. It is translated as CASSAGLKLFF.

V gene TRBV19 combines with J gene TRBJ2-3; 11 positions agree with TRBD1. V lost 5 bases and J lost 4; bases outside the gene matches: 5. Looked up from germline, CDR1 is LNHDA and CDR2 is SQIVND (reference sequence). This CDR3 comprises 15 residues. The CDR3 DNA is TGTGCCAGTAGTGGAGGACAGGGGGCTGCAGATACGCAGTATTTT. It is translated as CASSGGQGAADTQYF.

This clone was seen only a few times. The rearrangement links TRBV18 to TRBJ1-2; 8 bases fit TRBD1. Unmatched junction bases numbered 13, after V lost 3 bases and J lost 7 bases. This CDR3 contains 16 residues. CDR1 is KGHSH and CDR2 is LQKENI in the germline V gene. CDR3 coding DNA: TGTGCCAGCTCACCCCGAGAATCCACAGGGGGAAGTGGCTACACCTTC. Translated: CASSPRESTGGSGYTF.

This rearrangement joins TRBV18 to TRBJ2-1; 15 bases align to TRBD2. Trimming took 6 bases from V and 5 from J; bases not matched to a gene: 8. The germline V gene encodes CDR1 KGHSH and CDR2 LQKENI. The CDR3 is 17 residues long. CDR3 sequence: CASSPSGLAGGNNEQFF. CDR3 in DNA: TGTGCCAGCTCGCCGTCGGGACTAGCGGGGGGAAACAATGAGCAGTTCTTC.

Concerning this clone: Its ends do not fully match the called genes, so a read error is possible. The V call is TRBV5-1, the J call TRBJ1-4; 7 bases match TRBD1. There are 14 residues in the CDR3. Germline CDR1 reads SGHRS; CDR2 reads YFSETQ. CDR3 in DNA: TGCGCCAGCGGCTTGGAGAGGGGGCAGGAAAAACTGTTTTTT. As protein: CASGLERGQEKLFF.

This clone was counted a single time. J is TRBJ1-1 and V is TRBV5-1; 9 nucleotides agree with TRBD1. Trimming removed 7 bases from V and 7 bases from J; junction bases left unmatched: 14. The germline V gene has CDR1 SGHRS and CDR2 YFSETQ. The CDR3 sequence is 15 residues long. CDR3 in amino acids: CASCVGDRVSDEAFF. DNA of the CDR3: TGCGCCAGCTGCGTGGGGGACAGGGTTAGTGATGAAGCTTTCTTT.

The chain couples TRBV6-1 to TRBJ1-2, with 7 bases fitting TRBD1. V was clipped by 6 bases and J by 9 bases; unmatched bases: 13. Germline CDR1 MNHNS, CDR2 SASEGT. CDR3 length: 14 residues. The CDR3 spells CASRGTDPLGSYTF. In DNA, the CDR3 is TGTGCCAGCAGGGGGACAGACCCCCTAGGAAGCTACACCTTC.

The CDR3 bases are TGTGCCAGCAGTGACCCTACAGAAAATTACAATGAGCAGTTCTTC. The encoded protein is CASSDPTENYNEQFF. The rearrangement joins TRBV25-1 to TRBJ2-1; D is ambiguous. Germline assignment: CDR1 MGHDK and CDR2 SYGVNS. V gave up 3 bases and J gave up 4 bases, with 13 bases separating them. CDR3 length: 15 amino acids.

The V call is TRBV9, the J call TRBJ1-1; D gene ambiguous. Trimming took off 3 bases at V and 1 base at J, with 7 bases between the two ends. Looked up from germline, CDR1 is SGDLS and CDR2 is YYNGEE. The length of the CDR3 is 13 residues. Here the CDR3 DNA reads TGTGCCAGCAGCGAGGGAGCGAACACTGAAGCTTTCTTT. It codes for CASSEGANTEAFF.